This passage covers 9 T cell receptor beta chains from one sample sequenced in a study of cytomegalovirus exposure and HLA in healthy donors. Both 60 Vbeta primers and 13 Jbeta primers went into the PCR. Libraries were prepared by immunoSEQ multiplex PCR; TCRdb keeps only in-frame clonotypes and omits some of them. This sample's table reports 55,000 to 65,000 clones. Input material: PBMCs. The source is a woman under 30 in good health and CMV-seronegative.

The chain couples TRBV4-1 to TRBJ1-1; D is unclear. There are 13 residues in the CDR3. V lost 6 bases and J 4 bases, leaving 12 bases between the germline ends. Per the germline V gene, CDR1 is MGHRA and CDR2 is YSYEKL. The chain's CDR3 is CASRPQEGTEAFF. The CDR3 DNA sequence: TGCGCCAGCAGGCCCCAGGAGGGCACTGAAGCTTTCTTT.

The chain is built from TRBV9 and TRBJ2-2; D unresolved. CDR1 SGDLS and CDR2 YYNGEE come from the germline V gene. The CDR3 runs 19 residues. Trimming cost V 0 bases and J 0 bases, with 18 bases left between them. The CDR3, as DNA: TGTGCCAGCAGCGTAGTGAGCGTCCCGGCCCTATCGAACACCGGGGAGCTGTTTTTT. Protein sequence: CASSVVSVPALSNTGELFF. The full variable domain, in which reference TRBV9 and TRBJ2-2 provide the parts outside the CDR3, is DSGVTQTPKHLITATGQRVTLRCSPRSGDLSVYWYQQSLDQGLQFLIQYYNGEERAKGNILERFSAQQFPDLHSELNLSSLELGDSALYFCASSVVSVPALSNTGELFFGEGSRLTVL.

The chain recombines TRBV14 with TRBJ2-3; TRBD2 agrees at 9 bases. The CDR3 length is 16 residues. Germline assignment: CDR1 SGHDN and CDR2 FVKESK. The junction had 5 bases not matched to a gene; V was cut back by 0 bases and J by 4 bases. The CDR3 loop reads CASSQDQAGGPDTQYF. CDR3 nucleotides: TGTGCCAGCAGCCAAGATCAAGCGGGAGGCCCAGATACGCAGTATTTT.

V and J are TRBV25-1 and TRBJ1-2, with D possibly being TRBD1 (5 bases). Germline V lookup: CDR1 MGHDK, CDR2 SYGVNS. Trimming left V 3 bases short and J 4 bases short, with 15 bases between. This CDR3 contains 15 residues. The CDR3 DNA reads as TGTGCCAGCAGTGAGCTCGCAGGGTTTGGCTATGGCTACACCTTC. Translation: CASSELAGFGYGYTF.

In regard to this clone: Germline and junction disagree at one end, which may indicate a read error. The rearrangement joins TRBV25-1 to TRBJ2-5, with D maybe TRBD1 (5 bases). In germline, CDR1 is MGHDK, CDR2 SYGVNS. The CDR3 has 15 residues. This chain's CDR3 is CASSEPTVMAEAQYF. The CDR3 DNA reads as TGTGCCAGCAGTGAACCGACAGTAATGGCAGAGGCCCAGTACTTC.

This chain connects TRBV4-2 to TRBJ1-3, with D tentatively TRBD1 (5 bases). This CDR3 contains 14 residues. V lost 3 bases and J lost 7, with 13 bases in between. In germline, CDR1 is LGHNA, CDR2 YNFKEQ. CDR3 coding DNA: TGTGCCAGCAGCCAGACGGGGGACGGGAACACCATATATTTT. Translation: CASSQTGDGNTIYF.

Remarks on this clone: An end of the junction differs from the germline gene, which may be a read error. The CDR3 protein is CASSLTGEETQYF. The CDR3 region has the DNA TGTGCTAGCAGCTTAACAGGCGAAGAGACCCAGTACTTC. The rearrangement links TRBV7-7 to TRBJ2-5, with D possibly being TRBD1 (5 bases). Germline V lookup: CDR1 SSHAT, CDR2 FNYEAQ (reference sequence). The CDR3 sequence is 13 residues long.

V and J are TRBV9 and TRBJ2-2, with 8 bases that match TRBD1. CDR1 and CDR2 (germline): SGDLS, YYNGEE. V shed 6 bases, J shed 1 base, and the junction held 5 bases outside the gene matches. CDR3 size: 15 residues. CDR3 loop: CASTQGTGNTGELFF. The CDR3 DNA follows: TGTGCCAGCACCCAGGGGACAGGGAACACCGGGGAGCTGTTTTTT.

V gene TRBV6-5 combines with J gene TRBJ1-5; 7 nucleotides line up with TRBD1. CDR3 length equals 14 residues. V shed 4 bases, J shed 7 bases, and the junction held 7 bases outside the gene matches. Germline loops: CDR1 MNHEY, CDR2 SVGAGI. The DNA of the CDR3 is TGTGCCAGCAGTTTAGTAGGGGGCGGGCAGCCCCAGCATTTT. Translation: CASSLVGGGQPQHF.